This passage covers 18 T cell receptor beta chains from one sample sequenced in a study of T cells in Graves' hyperthyroidism and ophthalmopathy. The TCR beta CDR3 regions underwent amplification using RNA transcripts as the source. First-round RT-PCR with HTBI primers amplified the TCR CDR3 region. TCRdb itself ran the multiplex PCR reads through MiXCR, one entry per CDR3 protein. The repertoire consists of a few hundred thousand distinct CDR3 sequences, with about 15% occurring once and the leading ten covering 5.5% to 7.5%. Sequencing input: blood. These receptors originate from a woman between 25 and 40 years old with Graves' hyperthyroidism that later progressed to Graves' ophthalmopathy.

This clonotype was observed many times. This chain connects TRBV2 to TRBJ1-2; D remains ambiguous. The CDR3 sequence is 12 residues long. CDR1 and CDR2 (germline): SNHLY, FYNNEI. V lost 1 base and J lost 7, with 7 bases in between. CDR3: CASSEGGSGYTF. CDR3 bases: TGTGCCAGCAGTGAAGGGGGTAGTGGCTACACCTTC.

In this sample, this clonotype turned up many times. The V call is TRBV20-1, the J call TRBJ2-7; 12 bases match TRBD2. Germline CDR1 DFQATT, CDR2 SNEGSKA (reference sequence). Unmatched junction bases numbered 9, after V lost 6 bases and J lost 6 bases. This CDR3 is built from 14 residues. CDR3 in amino acids: CSAELAGGRGEQYF. The CDR3 DNA is TGCAGTGCAGAGCTAGCGGGAGGGAGGGGCGAGCAGTACTTC.

This clonotype was found a few times. The chain carries TRBV6-1 and TRBJ2-7; TRBD2 might be the D (6 bases). This CDR3 is 12 amino acids long. Germline CDR1 is MNHNS and CDR2 is SASEGT. V was cut by 8 bases and J by 3 bases, with 11 bases left in between. CDR3 sequence: CASVIAVYEQYF. The CDR3 coding sequence is TGTGCCAGCGTGATAGCGGTCTACGAGCAGTACTTC.

This clonotype was observed many times. This chain joins TRBV12-3 or TRBV12-4 and TRBJ1-4; weak D call: TRBD1 (5 bases). Trimming shortened V by 2 bases and J by 6 bases, and 16 bases separated the two germline ends. The CDR3 length is 16 residues. The CDR3 nucleotides read TGTGCCAGCAGTTTACTTGTCCGGGACGGATATGAAAAACTGTTTTTT. Residues: CASSLLVRDGYEKLFF.

J is TRBJ2-1 and V is TRBV20-1, with D possibly being TRBD2 (5 bases). The CDR3 extends over 12 amino acids. From germline, CDR1 is DFQATT and CDR2 SNEGSKA (reference sequence). V lost 5 bases and J lost 5, with 10 bases in between. CDR3 coding DNA: TGCAGTGCTGAAGACTACGACAATGAGCAGTTCTTC. This gives the protein CSAEDYDNEQFF.

This clonotype showed up many times. The chain carries TRBV6-1 and TRBJ2-5; 7 positions agree with TRBD1. Unmatched junction bases numbered 16, after V lost 1 base and J lost 5 bases. This CDR3 has 18 amino acids. In germline, CDR1 is MNHNS, CDR2 SASEGT. As DNA, the CDR3 is TGTGCCAGCAGTGAAGAACACGGAGACAGGGAGAATGGGGAGACCCAGTACTTC. It codes for CASSEEHGDRENGETQYF.

This clonotype came up a few times. The chain carries TRBV15 and TRBJ2-7; tentatively, D is TRBD1 or TRBD2 (6 bases each). CDR1 LNHNV and CDR2 YYDKDF come from the germline V gene (reference sequence). Trimming removed 1 base from V and 3 bases from J, with 10 bases in between. This CDR3 is 14 amino acids long. The CDR3 nucleotides read TGTGCCACCAGCAGAGGCGGGACACTCTACGAGCAGTACTTC. The encoded protein is CATSRGGTLYEQYF.

The chain recombines TRBV6-9 with TRBJ2-7; 9 positions agree with TRBD2. CDR3 size: 19 residues. Germline CDR1 MNHGY, CDR2 SVAAGI. V lost 3 bases to trimming and J lost 5 bases; unmatched junction nucleotides: 20. The CDR3 sequence: CASSYGGRARAGGPHEQYF. The CDR3 DNA sequence: TGTGCCAGCAGTTACGGCGGCAGGGCGCGGGCGGGAGGGCCCCACGAGCAGTACTTC.

The J gene is TRBJ1-2, the V gene TRBV5-1, with D maybe TRBD1 (5 bases). Germline V gene lookup returns CDR1 SGHRS and CDR2 YFSETQ. The CDR3 loop spans 13 amino acids. V was cut by 0 bases and J by 6 bases, with 9 bases left in between. The DNA of the CDR3 is TGCGCCAGCAGCTTGGAAGGGGATCATGGCTACACCTTC. Its protein product is CASSLEGDHGYTF.

Comment on this clonotype: This clone may be a read error of a much larger clone one base away. This sequence joins TRBV19 and TRBJ2-4; 9 bases align to TRBD1. CDR1 is LNHDA and CDR2 is SQIVND in the germline V gene (reference sequence). CDR3 length: 15 amino acids. Here the CDR3 DNA reads TGTGCCAGCAAGAGACTTGGACAGGGGAAAAACATTCGGTACTTC. This codes for CASKRLGQGKNIRYF.

This clonotype was recorded a few times. The J gene is TRBJ2-1, the V gene TRBV7-9; 7 bases map to TRBD2. The CDR3 extends over 13 amino acids. V shed 2 bases and J 7 bases; nucleotides not matched to a gene: 2. Germline V gene data show CDR1 as SEHNR and CDR2 as FQNEAQ (reference sequence). CDR3 DNA sequence: TGTGCCAGCAGCTTAAGCGGGACGAATGAGCAGTTCTTC. Protein product: CASSLSGTNEQFF.

This clonotype was seen more than once but under ten times. The chain employs TRBV6-1 and TRBJ2-3; perhaps TRBD1 as D (6 bases). Germline CDR1 is MNHNS and CDR2 is SASEGT. This CDR3 comprises 12 residues. The V end was cut by 4 bases, the J end by 9 bases, with 11 bases between. CDR3 protein: CASSAQRGTQYF. In nucleotides, the CDR3 is TGTGCCAGCAGTGCCCAGAGGGGGACGCAGTATTTT.

The sample holds many counts of this clonotype. The V gene is TRBV12-3 or TRBV12-4, the J gene TRBJ1-2; 10 bases line up with TRBD1. The trim removed 3 bases at V and 4 bases at J, leaving 2 bases unmatched. This CDR3 contains 14 residues. CDR3 protein: CASSFGTGAYGYTF. CDR3 DNA: TGTGCCAGCAGTTTCGGGACAGGGGCCTATGGCTACACCTTC.

This clonotype was counted a few times. The rearrangement links TRBV9 to TRBJ2-7; D unclear. The CDR3 loop spans 13 amino acids. Germline V gene sequence: CDR1 SGDLS, CDR2 YYNGEE. V was trimmed by 0 bases and J by 1 base, leaving 5 bases between them. Here the CDR3 DNA reads TGTGCCAGCAGCGTAGGGACGTCCTACGAGCAGTACTTC. Protein sequence: CASSVGTSYEQYF.

This rearrangement joins TRBV15 to TRBJ2-5, with 14 bases fitting TRBD2. This CDR3 has 17 amino acids. V dropped 5 bases and J dropped 13; count of bases not matched to a gene: 18. Germline CDR1 is LNHNV and CDR2 is YYDKDF (reference sequence). CDR3 region: CATSPQIPGLAGELSYF. As DNA, the CDR3 is TGTGCCACCAGCCCACAGATACCGGGACTAGCGGGAGAATTGTCGTACTTC.

This clonotype was detected many times. The chain employs TRBV27 and TRBJ2-4, with D unresolved. Germline V gives CDR1 MNHEY, CDR2 SMNVEV (reference sequence). The CDR3 spans 18 residues. CDR3 in DNA: TGTGTTAAAACTAAGGGTGTAGACGTGGGGATAGCCAAAAACATTCAGTACTTC. This codes for CVKTKGVDVGIAKNIQYF.

This clonotype was observed a single time. The chain joins TRBV20-1 to TRBJ2-7; D might be TRBD2 (6 bases). The CDR3 contains 13 residues. CDR1 DFQATT and CDR2 SNEGSKA come from the germline V gene (reference sequence). V lost 2 bases and J lost 5, with 13 bases in between. The DNA for the CDR3 is TGCAGTGCTAGAAAGGTGGGAGGAGACGAGCAGTACTTC. It translates to CSARKVGGDEQYF.

A word on this clonotype: One base away lies a much larger clone, so this may be a sequencing read error. The rearrangement joins TRBV20-1 to TRBJ2-7; 8 bases are a match to TRBD2. The J call is uncertain, as TRBJ2-1 better fits the DNA end. The CDR3 spans 13 residues. Germline CDR1 is DFQATT and CDR2 is SNEGSKA (reference sequence). The CDR3 DNA reads as TGCAGCCTGCGGGGTGCGGGAGGATACGAGCAGTTCTTC. It codes for CSLRGAGGYEQFF.